The 14 T cell receptor beta chains given below trace back to one sample, sequenced in a study of T cell responses to AZD1222 COVID-19 vaccine. The assay was immunoSEQ multiplex PCR, and TCRdb's table has in-frame clones only and misses some. Here the sample spans under 150,000 clones, 65% to 90% being singletons. Here the sequenced sample was peripheral blood, taken 28 days after the second dose of the MenACWY control vaccine. The receptors shown here come from an adult who received the MenACWY meningococcal vaccine as a control.

DNA for the CDR3: TGTGCCAGCAGGCAAAGGGTGGTCGATACGCAGTATTTT. It codes for CASRQRVVDTQYF. V usage is TRBV12-3 or TRBV12-4 and J usage is TRBJ2-3; D unresolved. With 6 bases removed from V and 6 bases from J, the gap between germline ends came to 13 bases. The CDR3 is 13 residues long.

The V gene is TRBV5-1, the J gene TRBJ2-3, with 8 bases identical to TRBD2. Germline CDR1 reads SGHRS; CDR2 reads YFSETQ. There are 17 residues in the CDR3. J was trimmed by 1 base and V by 3 bases; bases with no gene match: 10. The CDR3 reads CASSWGTLGGGTDTQYF. In DNA, the CDR3 is TGCGCCAGCAGCTGGGGGACCCTCGGGGGGGGCACAGATACGCAGTATTTT.

The V gene is TRBV6-1, the J gene TRBJ1-4; D is unclear. Germline CDR1 MNHNS, CDR2 SASEGT. CDR3 length equals 16 residues. The V end was cut by 3 bases, the J end by 6 bases, with 17 bases between. CDR3 sequence (DNA): TGTGCCAGCAGTGATGAGGCAGACCCAAGGGATGAAAAACTGTTTTTT. This encodes CASSDEADPRDEKLFF.

V is TRBV18 and J is TRBJ1-1; D gene ambiguous. In germline, CDR1 is KGHSH, CDR2 LQKENI. Trimming cost V 4 bases and J 4 bases, with 10 bases left between them. This CDR3 is built from 13 residues. The CDR3 region has the DNA TGTGCCAGCTCACAGGGATGGAGCACTGAAGCTTTCTTT. Its protein product is CASSQGWSTEAFF. Combining the CDR3 with reference TRBV18 and TRBJ1-1 gives the whole variable domain NAGVMQNPRHLVRRRGQEARLRCSPMKGHSHVYWYRQLPEEGLKFMVYLQKENIIDESGMPKERFSAEFPKEGPSILRIQQVVRGDSAAYFCASSQGWSTEAFFGQGTRLTVV.

This clone was counted between two and nine times. V and J are TRBV18 and TRBJ2-4; maybe TRBD2 (6 bases). With 3 bases removed from V and 9 bases from J, the gap between germline ends came to 18 bases. CDR3 size: 15 residues. Germline assignment: CDR1 KGHSH and CDR2 LQKENI. The CDR3 region has the DNA TGTGCCAGCTCACCCCGGGGGAGTTTTCCTGGCATTCAGTACTTC. Residues: CASSPRGSFPGIQYF.

This clone was counted a few times. V usage is TRBV7-9 and J usage is TRBJ1-2; D is unclear. The CDR3 loop spans 15 amino acids. V was cut by 4 bases and J by 2 bases, with 14 bases left in between. Germline assignment: CDR1 SEHNR and CDR2 FQNEAQ (reference sequence). CDR3: CASSSYGILNYGYTF. The DNA for the CDR3 is TGTGCCAGCAGCTCCTATGGGATTCTAAACTATGGCTACACCTTC.

The V and J genes are TRBV19 and TRBJ1-1; D is perhaps TRBD1 (5 bases). V lost 6 bases and J lost 10, with 15 bases in between. Germline lookup yields CDR1 LNHDA and CDR2 SQIVND (reference sequence). There are 12 residues in the CDR3. The CDR3 bases are TGTGCCAGTAGGACTGATACAGGCGGAGCTTTCTTT. This codes for CASRTDTGGAFF.

This rearrangement joins TRBV19 to TRBJ2-7; D is undetermined. Trimming removed 6 bases from V and 0 bases from J, with 15 bases in between. CDR1 is LNHDA, CDR2 SQIVND, per germline (reference sequence). This CDR3 spans 15 amino acids. Here the CDR3 reads CASSLHIWGSYEQYV. In DNA form, the CDR3 reads TGTGCCAGTAGCTTACATATCTGGGGCTCCTACGAGCAGTACGTC.

The rearrangement joins TRBV19 to TRBJ1-2, with D uncertain. V lost 2 bases and J lost 8, with 12 bases in between. CDR3 size: 13 residues. Per germline, CDR1 LNHDA and CDR2 SQIVND (reference sequence). The CDR3 loop reads CASSIPPTTGYTF. CDR3 in DNA: TGTGCCAGTAGTATACCTCCGACAACGGGCTACACCTTC.

The chain joins TRBV15 to TRBJ1-1; D not certain. Germline CDR1 and CDR2: LNHNV and YYDKDF (reference sequence). This CDR3 region has 11 residues. The V end lost 3 bases, the J end lost 1 base, and 0 bases lay between the germline ends. The CDR3 coding sequence is TGTGCCACCAGCAGGAACACTGAAGCTTTCTTT. Protein sequence: CATSRNTEAFF.

This chain connects TRBV7-2 to TRBJ2-3, with unresolved D. Germline CDR1 reads SGHTA; CDR2 reads FQGNSA. V dropped 1 base and J dropped 6 bases, with 11 bases sitting between them. The CDR3 is 14 residues long. In DNA form, the CDR3 reads TGTGCCAGCAGCTTAGGCCGCCCGAGGGATACGCAGTATTTT. It encodes CASSLGRPRDTQYF.

V usage is TRBV14 and J usage is TRBJ2-1; 9 bases align to TRBD2. The germline V gene encodes CDR1 SGHDN and CDR2 FVKESK. V was pared by 0 bases and J by 4 bases, with 1 base of the junction left unmatched. The CDR3 sequence is 15 residues long. The CDR3 bases are TGTGCCAGCAGCCAAGATACTAGCGGGTACAATGAGCAGTTCTTC. Translating gives CASSQDTSGYNEQFF. The whole variable domain, filled in from reference TRBV14 and TRBJ2-1, reads EAGVTQFPSHSVIEKGQTVTLRCDPISGHDNLYWYRRVMGKEIKFLLHFVKESKQDESGMPNNRFLAERTGGTYSTLKVQPAELEDSGVYFCASSQDTSGYNEQFFGPGTRLTVL.

The chain recombines TRBV19 with TRBJ2-2, with D unresolved. V shed 2 bases and J shed 6 bases, with 7 bases lying between them. The CDR3 has 13 residues. From germline, CDR1 is LNHDA and CDR2 SQIVND (reference sequence). The CDR3 DNA reads as TGTGCCAGTAGTATATTGGCTGCCGGGGAGCTGTTTTTT. It codes for CASSILAAGELFF. Full variable domain (remainder filled in from reference TRBV19 and TRBJ2-2): DGGITQSPKYLFRKEGQNVTLSCEQNLNHDAMYWYRQDPGQGLRLIYYSQIVNDFQKGDIAEGYSVSREKKESFPLTVTSAQKNPTAFYLCASSILAAGELFFGEGSRLTVL.

This clone has more than one count but fewer than ten. The V call is TRBV29-1, the J call TRBJ2-2; D may be TRBD1 (6 bases). Between the trimmed V and J ends, which lost 7 bases and 4 bases, there was a span of 10 bases. CDR1 is SQVTM and CDR2 is ANQGSEA in the germline V gene. CDR3 length equals 12 residues. CDR3 residues: CSATGSTGELFF. For the CDR3, the DNA is TGCAGCGCAACAGGGTCCACCGGGGAGCTGTTTTTT.